This TCR beta chain was identified in a study of identical twins. Study outcomes and limitations: Cord blood beta clonotypes that were abundant carried fewer insertions, and memory repertoires showed no such trend.

The ends were cut back, 4 bases at V and 4 bases at J, with 15 bases in the middle. Germline CDR1 reads SGHRS; CDR2 reads YFSETQ. This CDR3 comprises 14 residues. Through template switching, a universal primer site was introduced, and the cDNA contained unique molecular identifiers. TCRdb re-derived calls from the 5' RACE reads in MiXCR, one entry per CDR3 protein. The sample shows about 390,000 distinct CDR3 sequences, 9% of them seen only once. This clonotype has at least ten counts. The antigen is unknown. Sequencing input: naive T cells sorted from blood. The J gene is TRBJ2-7, the V gene TRBV5-1; D is uncertain. The clonotype comes from a woman aged 50 to 60 in good health. CDR3 in DNA: TGCGCCAGCAGCACCCGGACCGGGCCTTACGAGCAGTACTTC. This gives the protein CASSTRTGPYEQYF.